This T cell receptor beta chain comes out of a study of blood T cell repertoires in COVID-19. Repertoires were generated with immunoSEQ multiplex PCR, while TCRdb's copy carries only in-frame clones and drops some. Of roughly 280,000 clones in the sample, 75% to 90% are singletons; the top ten hold approximately 2%. The V gene end was trimmed by 2 bases and the J gene end by 2 bases; junction bases not matched to a gene: 6. Germline V lookup: CDR1 MNHEY, CDR2 SVGAGI. There are 16 residues in the CDR3. This TCR derives from a man aged 25 to 40 with active or convalescent COVID-19. This rearrangement joins TRBV6-5 to TRBJ2-1; 7 bases match TRBD2. The source material was peripheral blood. CDR3 in amino acids: CASSYGASGTYNEQFF. CDR3 DNA: TGTGCCAGCAGTTACGGGGCTAGCGGTACCTACAATGAGCAGTTCTTC.